A selection of T cell receptor beta chains follows, all from one sample in a study of blood T cell repertoires in COVID-19. Here immunoSEQ multiplex PCR was the method, and the copy in TCRdb shows in-frame clones only, minus some. The sample holds around 47,000 clones, 85% to 90% seen once. Sequenced sample: peripheral blood. All receptors derive from an elderly man with active or convalescent COVID-19. Each CDR3 is given with its conserved first and last residue. D genes are given only for firm matches. Rows give clone size only sometimes, using once, few, many, or a class for an expanded clone.

V: TRBV12-3/TRBV12-4
size: -
J: TRBJ1-1
D: -
DNA: TGTGCCAGCGGCGGGGGGGCTGAAGCTTTCTTT
CDR3: CASGGGAEAFF

V: TRBV4-2
size: -
J: TRBJ1-4
D: -
DNA: TGTGCCAGCAGCCAAGACGGCAGGTGGAATGAAAAACTGTTTTTT
CDR3: CASSQDGRWNEKLFF

V: TRBV3-1/TRBV3-2
size: -
J: TRBJ2-7
D: -
DNA: TGTGCCAGCAGCCTTCTAGCGCGTGTGGGTGAGCAGTACTTC
CDR3: CASSLLARVGEQYF

V: TRBV12-3/TRBV12-4
size: -
J: TRBJ1-2
D: -
DNA: TGTGCCATCCTCATCGGGGACTCTACCGGCTACACCTTC
CDR3: CAILIGDSTGYTF

V: TRBV30
size: -
J: TRBJ1-5
D: TRBD1
DNA: TGTGCCTGGAGTGGGACAGGGTATTTTGTAGGCAATCAGCCCCAGCATTTT
CDR3: CAWSGTGYFVGNQPQHF

V: TRBV28
size: -
J: TRBJ1-5
D: -
DNA: TGTGCCAGCAGTTTTACCAGATATAGCAATCAGCCCCAGCATTTT
CDR3: CASSFTRYSNQPQHF

V: TRBV9
size: -
J: TRBJ1-2
D: -
DNA: TGTGCCAGCAGCCCAAGACAGGATTTGGATGGCTACACCTTC
CDR3: CASSPRQDLDGYTF

V: TRBV7-3
size: -
J: TRBJ2-1
D: -
DNA: TGTGCCAGCAGCTTAAACCCCTCTGGACTGAGCTCCTACAATGAGCAGTTCTTC
CDR3: CASSLNPSGLSSYNEQFF

V: TRBV6-5
size: -
J: TRBJ2-7
D: -
DNA: TGTGCCAGCAGTTTGAACGGTGCCTACGAGCAGTACTTC
CDR3: CASSLNGAYEQYF

V: TRBV11-2
size: -
J: TRBJ1-5
D: -
DNA: TGTGCCAGCAGCTTAGGGGCTGGCCAGCCCCAGCATTTT
CDR3: CASSLGAGQPQHF

V: TRBV19
size: -
J: TRBJ2-2
D: TRBD1
DNA: TGTGCCAGTAGTAGGATTGGACAGGCCAACACCGGGGAGCTGTTTTTT
CDR3: CASSRIGQANTGELFF

V: TRBV29-1
size: -
J: TRBJ2-5
D: TRBD1
DNA: TGCAGCGTTGAAGAGACAGGGGTCCAGACCCAGTACTTC
CDR3: CSVEETGVQTQYF

V: TRBV10-3
size: -
J: TRBJ2-6
D: TRBD1
DNA: TGTGCCACTAGAGGAGGGGCCGGGACAGGGGAGGCTGGGGCCAACGTCCTGACTTTC
CDR3: CATRGGAGTGEAGANVLTF

V: TRBV6-2/TRBV6-3
size: -
J: TRBJ1-2
D: -
DNA: TGTGCCAGCAGTCCCTTGGAGAGAGACTCTGGCTACACCTTC
CDR3: CASSPLERDSGYTF

V: TRBV18
size: -
J: TRBJ2-7
D: -
DNA: TGTGCCAGCTCACCAGGGACAAACTCCTACGAGCAGTACTTC
CDR3: CASSPGTNSYEQYF

V: TRBV7-8
size: -
J: TRBJ2-2
D: -
DNA: TGTGCCAGCAGTCGGAGGCCTGGGACCGGGGAGCTGTTTTTT
CDR3: CASSRRPGTGELFF

V: TRBV2
size: -
J: TRBJ2-7
D: TRBD1
DNA: TGTGCCAGCAGTGAGTGGCAGGGGGCGGGGGAGCAGTACTTC
CDR3: CASSEWQGAGEQYF

V: TRBV7-9
size: -
J: TRBJ2-1
D: -
DNA: TGTGCCAGCCAAGGAGGGGTGCAGTTCTTC
CDR3: CASQGGVQFF

V: TRBV6-2/TRBV6-3
size: few
J: TRBJ2-7
D: TRBD2
DNA: TGTGCCAGCAGTCCACTAGCGGGGGACTACGAGCAGTACTTC
CDR3: CASSPLAGDYEQYF

V: TRBV7-2
size: -
J: TRBJ2-5
D: TRBD2
DNA: TGTGCCAGCAGCCCCCGCCGGGGCGGGGGGCGGGAGACCCAGTACTTC
CDR3: CASSPRRGGGRETQYF

V: TRBV9
size: -
J: TRBJ1-3
D: -
DNA: TGTGCCAGCAGCGCCGGGAGCTGGAACACCATATATTTT
CDR3: CASSAGSWNTIYF

V: TRBV20-1
size: -
J: TRBJ1-1
D: -
DNA: TGCAGTGCTAGTAGAACGAGGGCAGGCACTGAAGCTTTCTTT
CDR3: CSASRTRAGTEAFF

V: TRBV3-1/TRBV3-2
size: -
J: TRBJ1-3
D: -
DNA: TGTGCCAGCAGCCCTACCACAGGGACTGGAAACACCATATATTTT
CDR3: CASSPTTGTGNTIYF

V: TRBV12-2
size: -
J: TRBJ2-6
D: -
DNA: TGTGCAAGTCGCCCCGGAGTGTGGGGGGACTCTGGGGCCAACGTCCTGACTTTC
CDR3: CASRPGVWGDSGANVLTF

V: TRBV10-3
size: -
J: TRBJ1-2
D: -
DNA: TGTGCCATCACCCAGGGGAATGGAAACTATGGCTACACCTTC
CDR3: CAITQGNGNYGYTF

V: TRBV6-5
size: -
J: TRBJ1-2
D: -
DNA: TGTGCCAGCAGTTACGGCAGGGGCGACTATGGCTACACCTTC
CDR3: CASSYGRGDYGYTF

V: TRBV6-6
size: -
J: TRBJ1-5
D: -
DNA: TGTGCCAGCAGTTACTCGAGGGATAGCAATCAGCCCCAGCATTTT
CDR3: CASSYSRDSNQPQHF

V: TRBV5-6
size: -
J: TRBJ1-6
D: TRBD1
DNA: TGTGCCAGCAGCTTCTTGGACAGGGGAGGGTCACCCCTCCACTTT
CDR3: CASSFLDRGGSPLHF

V: TRBV10-2
size: -
J: TRBJ1-2
D: TRBD1
DNA: TGCGCCAGCAGTCCCGGGACAGGGGGGGTTAGATATGGCTACACCTTC
CDR3: CASSPGTGGVRYGYTF

V: TRBV4-1
size: -
J: TRBJ2-2
D: -
DNA: TGCGCCAGCAGCCAAGGCGGAACTAAAGGAGCCGGGGAGCTGTTTTTT
CDR3: CASSQGGTKGAGELFF

V: TRBV19
size: -
J: TRBJ2-5
D: -
DNA: TGTGCCAGTAGTATAGGAGCATGGGGGCCAACTCCAGAGACCCAGTACTTC
CDR3: CASSIGAWGPTPETQYF

V: TRBV3-1/TRBV3-2
size: -
J: TRBJ2-7
D: -
DNA: TGTGCCAGCAGCCCAGGGCGGGGGCTAACCTACGAGCAGTACTTC
CDR3: CASSPGRGLTYEQYF

V: TRBV19
size: -
J: TRBJ1-3
D: -
DNA: TGTGCCAGTAGTATAGGAGGGTCCGGAAACACCATATATTTT
CDR3: CASSIGGSGNTIYF

V: TRBV27
size: -
J: TRBJ2-1
D: TRBD2
DNA: TGTGCCAGCAGTTCTCACGGGACTAGCGGGGGGGGTGAGCAGTTCTTC
CDR3: CASSSHGTSGGGEQFF

V: TRBV9
size: -
J: TRBJ1-2
D: -
DNA: TGTGCCAGCAACGAAGAGGGTAACTGGAGGGCTGGCTACACCTTC
CDR3: CASNEEGNWRAGYTF

V: TRBV28
size: -
J: TRBJ1-2
D: -
DNA: TGTGCCAGCAGTTTAAAGTGGGGGCGCGTCTCTGGCTACACCTTC
CDR3: CASSLKWGRVSGYTF

V: TRBV29-1
size: -
J: TRBJ2-7
D: -
DNA: TGCAGCGTTGAATTGGGACACGGATCGCTCTACGAGCAGTACTTC
CDR3: CSVELGHGSLYEQYF

V: TRBV18
size: few
J: TRBJ1-1
D: TRBD1
DNA: TGTGCCAGCTCACCACCTTACTACAGGGGAACCATGAACACTGAAGCTTTCTTT
CDR3: CASSPPYYRGTMNTEAFF

V: TRBV5-6
size: -
J: TRBJ2-2
D: TRBD2
DNA: TGTGCCAGCAGCTTGACCCATCGACTAGCCTACACCGGGGAGCTGTTTTTT
CDR3: CASSLTHRLAYTGELFF

V: TRBV24-1
size: -
J: TRBJ2-7
D: TRBD2
DNA: TGTGCCACCAGTGATTCTAGCGGGAGGACCTACGAGCAGTACTTC
CDR3: CATSDSSGRTYEQYF

V: TRBV30
size: once
J: TRBJ1-4
D: TRBD1
DNA: TGTGCCTGGACCGGGACAGTATATGAAAAACTGTTTTTT
CDR3: CAWTGTVYEKLFF

V: TRBV24-1
size: -
J: TRBJ2-3
D: TRBD2
DNA: TGTGCCACCAGTGACCCCAGACTAGCGGGGGGCACAGATACGCAGTATTTT
CDR3: CATSDPRLAGGTDTQYF

V: TRBV27
size: -
J: TRBJ2-1
D: TRBD2
DNA: TGTGCCAGCAGCTCCAGTGAGGGAGGGGACAATGAGCAGTTCTTC
CDR3: CASSSSEGGDNEQFF

V: TRBV28
size: -
J: TRBJ1-1
D: -
DNA: TGTGCCAGCAGTCGGAACACTGAAGCTTTCTTT
CDR3: CASSRNTEAFF

V: TRBV5-6
size: -
J: TRBJ1-6
D: TRBD1
DNA: TGTGCCAGCTCCCGGGACAGGGGTTATTCACCCCTCCACTTT
CDR3: CASSRDRGYSPLHF

V: TRBV19
size: -
J: TRBJ1-5
D: TRBD1
DNA: TGTGCCAGTAGTGTGGACAGGGAGGATCAGCCCCAGCATTTT
CDR3: CASSVDREDQPQHF